The rows below give T cell receptor beta chains drawn from one sample of a study of monozygotic twins with inflammatory bowel disease. Using the 5' RACE reads, TCRdb records one entry per CDR3 protein without DNA. The listing records about 160,000 distinct CDR3 sequences. The sample comprised blood. The receptors come from a human donor with ulcerative colitis or Crohn's disease, or a healthy co-twin of an affected twin (not recorded which). Each CDR3 is given with its conserved first and last residue.

j_call v_call cdr3_aa
TRBJ2-3 TRBV2 CASSERLAGGGTQYF
TRBJ2-7 TRBV28 CASSYLAGGPDEQYF
TRBJ2-3 TRBV18 CASSPPGTGEPDTQYF
TRBJ1-4 TRBV20-1 CSAEQARATNEKLFF
TRBJ1-3 TRBV28 CASSSGPHSSGNTIYF
TRBJ2-7 TRBV30 CAWSASGAPGYEQYF
TRBJ2-5 TRBV5-1 CASSPPTSLVETQYF
TRBJ2-7 TRBV27 CASSTLARGRYEQYF
TRBJ1-2 TRBV9 CASSPRWGRGYGYTF
TRBJ2-7 TRBV5-4 CASSPRTGQGNEQYF
TRBJ2-7 TRBV20-1 CSAIYSSYEQYF
TRBJ2-2 TRBV5-1 CASSLSTDNTGELFF
TRBJ1-4 TRBV4-3 CASSQDGGLTNEKLFF
TRBJ1-3 TRBV15 CATSFGPNGNTIYF
TRBJ2-3 TRBV7-9 CASSLGVSSTDTQYF
TRBJ1-1 TRBV25-1 CASKGTGGYTEAFF
TRBJ2-1 TRBV7-2 CASTLHNEQFF
TRBJ1-4 TRBV5-1 CASSLDTSNEKLFF
TRBJ2-3 TRBV24-1 CATSDSAQLAPSTDTQYF
TRBJ2-1 TRBV12-3/TRBV12-4 CASSFDQSSYNEQFF
TRBJ2-4 TRBV4-1 CASSRGLQAAKNIQYF
TRBJ1-5 TRBV24-1 CATSDYPAEDFNQPQHF
TRBJ2-4 TRBV6-1 CASSELGRAAKNIQYF
TRBJ2-5 TRBV18 CASSPGEQTQYF